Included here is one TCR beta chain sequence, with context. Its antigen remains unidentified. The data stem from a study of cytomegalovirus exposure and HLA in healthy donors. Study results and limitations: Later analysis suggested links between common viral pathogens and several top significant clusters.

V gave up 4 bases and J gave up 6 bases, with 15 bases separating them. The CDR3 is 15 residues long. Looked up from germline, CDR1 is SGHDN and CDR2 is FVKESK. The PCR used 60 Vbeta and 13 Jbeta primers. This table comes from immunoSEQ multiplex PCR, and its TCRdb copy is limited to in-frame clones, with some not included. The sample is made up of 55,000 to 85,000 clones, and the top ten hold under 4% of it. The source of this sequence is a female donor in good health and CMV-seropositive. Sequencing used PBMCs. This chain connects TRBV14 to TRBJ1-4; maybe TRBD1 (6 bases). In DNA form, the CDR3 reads TGTGCCAGCAGCCCAGAGACAGGTCGGCATGAAAAACTGTTTTTT. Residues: CASSPETGRHEKLFF.